Given below is one TCR beta chain in context. It may be a read error: a sequence one base away is much more abundant. Preparation of the TCRbeta library involved a method that used unique molecular identifiers. TCRdb reprocessed the PCR reads via MiXCR and lists one record per CDR3 protein. The repertoire includes some 500,000 distinct CDR3 sequences, around 18% of them detected once, and over 3% sits in the top ten. The entry originates in a study of T-cell reconstitution after alpha-beta-depleted transplantation in children. From germline, CDR1 is SGHDN and CDR2 FVKESK. This CDR3 contains 13 residues. V lost 5 bases and J 3 bases, leaving 7 bases between the germline ends.

The chain employs TRBV14 and TRBJ2-2; D is possibly TRBD1 (5 bases). This material consisted of PBMCs from the stem cell graft donor, taken from the stem cell graft. This TCR came from a human donor who donated a stem cell graft to a child with acute lymphoblastic leukemia. The DNA for the CDR3 is TGTGCCAGCAGCTCACAGGACACCGGGGAGCTGTTTTTT. As protein: CASSSQDTGELFF.